A single sample is the source of the 22 T cell receptor beta chains below, sequenced in a study of T-cell reconstitution after alpha-beta-depleted transplantation in children. Findings and caveats of the study: After one year, T-cell counts and TCRbeta diversity mostly came from new T cells.

For these TCRs, the target antigens are not known. The TCRbeta library was prepared with unique molecular identifiers. One entry per CDR3 protein results from TCRdb running MiXCR on the PCR reads. The table records around 300,000 distinct CDR3 sequences, nearly 8% of them present only once. The sequenced sample was peripheral blood, obtained 360 days after TCRalphabeta/CD19-depleted stem cell transplant. The receptors stem from a female patient aged 2-9 years who had a stem cell transplant for Fanconi anemia, so the T cells may come from the graft donor.

This clonotype was picked up one time. This could be a read error, since a much larger clone is one nucleotide away. V gene TRBV12-3 or TRBV12-4 combines with J gene TRBJ2-3; maybe TRBD2 (6 bases). The CDR3 sequence is 18 residues long. CDR3 amino acids: CTSSLALGGRDSTDTQYF. The CDR3 DNA sequence: TGTACCAGCAGTTTAGCGCTCGGGGGAAGGGACAGCACAGATACGCAGTATTTT.

In its sample, this clonotype was seen many times. This chain connects TRBV5-1 to TRBJ1-4, with 10 bases fitting TRBD1. V lost 2 bases and J lost 5; bases outside the gene matches: 9. Germline loops: CDR1 SGHRS, CDR2 YFSETQ. This CDR3 has 17 amino acids. CDR3 protein: CASSLRYRGQGNEKLFF. The CDR3 bases are TGCGCCAGCAGCTTAAGATATAGGGGACAGGGGAATGAAAAACTGTTTTTT.

This clonotype turned up a few times. The chain joins TRBV18 to TRBJ2-7; D may be TRBD1 (5 bases). The germline CDR1 and CDR2 sequences are KGHSH and LQKENI. V was clipped by 4 bases and J by 5 bases, with 6 bases between them. The CDR3 length is 11 residues. The CDR3 spells CASSRQNEQYF. The DNA of the CDR3 is TGTGCCAGCTCACGACAGAACGAGCAGTACTTC. The full variable domain, completed using reference TRBV18 and TRBJ2-7, is NAGVMQNPRHLVRRRGQEARLRCSPMKGHSHVYWYRQLPEEGLKFMVYLQKENIIDESGMPKERFSAEFPKEGPSILRIQQVVRGDSAAYFCASSRQNEQYFGPGTRLTVT.

This clonotype was counted many times. The chain joins TRBV5-1 to TRBJ2-7; D may correspond to TRBD1 or TRBD2 (5 bases each). Looked up from germline, CDR1 is SGHRS and CDR2 is YFSETQ. This CDR3 is built from 15 residues. With 0 bases removed from V and 2 bases from J, the gap between germline ends came to 12 bases. The CDR3: CASSLVGDLTYEQYF. As DNA, the CDR3 is TGCGCCAGCAGCTTGGTGGGGGACCTTACCTACGAGCAGTACTTC.

This clonotype was recorded a few times. The chain joins TRBV20-1 to TRBJ2-3; 11 positions agree with TRBD2. Germline V gene sequence: CDR1 DFQATT, CDR2 SNEGSKA (reference sequence). The V segment lost 0 bases and the J segment 2 bases; nucleotides outside the gene matches: 13. The CDR3 covers 19 residues. CDR3 amino acids: CSARDEGLAGGRNTDTQYF. The CDR3 region has the DNA TGCAGTGCTAGAGATGAAGGCCTAGCGGGGGGCCGGAACACAGATACGCAGTATTTT.

This clonotype came up many times. The chain joins TRBV9 to TRBJ2-3; tentative D call: TRBD2 (6 bases). There are 16 residues in the CDR3. From germline, CDR1 is SGDLS and CDR2 YYNGEE. Between the trimmed V and J ends, which lost 0 bases and 1 base, there was a span of 12 bases. CDR3 region: CASSVVGGGGTDTQYF. The CDR3, as DNA: TGTGCCAGCAGCGTAGTAGGTGGCGGGGGCACAGATACGCAGTATTTT.

This clonotype turned up a few times. The chain carries TRBV19 and TRBJ2-7; no clear D gene. The CDR3 covers 14 residues. V lost 3 bases and J lost 0, with 9 bases in between. CDR1 is LNHDA, CDR2 SQIVND, per germline (reference sequence). The CDR3 sequence is CASSIGQFSYEQYF. CDR3 DNA: TGTGCCAGTAGTATTGGGCAGTTCTCCTACGAGCAGTACTTC. Looking up the rest from reference TRBV19 and TRBJ2-7 gives the full variable domain: DGGITQSPKYLFRKEGQNVTLSCEQNLNHDAMYWYRQDPGQGLRLIYYSQIVNDFQKGDIAEGYSVSREKKESFPLTVTSAQKNPTAFYLCASSIGQFSYEQYFGPGTRLTVT.

J is TRBJ2-5 and V is TRBV5-1, with TRBD1 matching 9 bases. CDR3 length equals 14 residues. CDR1 is SGHRS, CDR2 YFSETQ, per germline. Trimming cost V 6 bases and J 4 bases; bases outside gene matches: 7. The CDR3 coding sequence is TGCGCCAGCAACCAACAGGGGGCGACAGAGACCCAGTACTTC. It specifies CASNQQGATETQYF.

This clonotype has a count of ten or more. CDR3 sequence reads: CASSLYSTVEDIQYF. In nucleotides, the CDR3 is TGCGCCAGCAGCTTGTACAGTACGGTCGAGGACATTCAGTACTTC. V and J are TRBV5-1 and TRBJ2-4, with no clear D. V dropped 1 base and J dropped 8 bases, with 16 bases sitting between them. The CDR3 covers 15 residues. Germline V gene data show CDR1 as SGHRS and CDR2 as YFSETQ.

This clonotype was observed many times. This chain connects TRBV5-5 to TRBJ1-1; TRBD1 matches at 7 bases. The V and J ends lost 9 bases and 5 bases, in that order; junction bases with no gene match: 13. The CDR3 loop spans 14 amino acids. The germline V gene encodes CDR1 SGHKS and CDR2 YYEKEE (reference sequence). This chain's CDR3 is CATFTRQGSTEAFF. DNA of the CDR3: TGTGCCACCTTTACACGACAGGGTTCGACTGAAGCTTTCTTT. Full variable domain (remainder filled in from reference TRBV5-5 and TRBJ1-1): DAGVTQSPTHLIKTRGQQVTLRCSPISGHKSVSWYQQVLGQGPQFIFQYYEKEERGRGNFPDRFSARQFPNYSSELNVNALLLGDSALYLCATFTRQGSTEAFFGQGTRLTVV.

The chain combines TRBV4-3 with TRBJ2-3; 10 bases align to TRBD2. Trimming cost V 2 bases and J 0 bases; bases outside gene matches: 5. Germline V lookup: CDR1 LGHNA, CDR2 YSLEER. The CDR3 length is 17 residues. The CDR3 DNA reads as TGCGCCAGCAGCCAACAACCTAGCGGGGGAAGCACAGATACGCAGTATTTT. Its translation: CASSQQPSGGSTDTQYF.

This clonotype was counted many times. The chain employs TRBV5-1 and TRBJ2-1; D perhaps matches TRBD2 (5 bases). Trimming pared 1 base from V and 8 bases from J, leaving 10 bases between. Germline V gene lookup returns CDR1 SGHRS and CDR2 YFSETQ. CDR3 length equals 13 residues. The CDR3, as DNA: TGCGCCAGCAGCTTGTTTCTGAGGGATGAGCAGTTCTTC. It specifies CASSLFLRDEQFF.

This clonotype came up many times. The rearrangement joins TRBV28 to TRBJ2-2, with D perhaps TRBD2 (5 bases). V was clipped by 4 bases and J by 4 bases, with 10 bases between them. The CDR3 covers 14 residues. Germline CDR1 and CDR2: MDHEN and SYDVKM. Written as DNA, the CDR3 is TGTGCCAGCAGTTATGCGGGCCCCACCGGGGAGCTGTTTTTT. Translating it yields CASSYAGPTGELFF.

This clonotype was observed a handful of times. The gene calls are TRBV7-3 and TRBJ2-3; 7 positions match TRBD2. The CDR3 has 17 residues. The trim removed 6 bases at V and 1 base at J, leaving 13 bases unmatched. Per the germline V gene, CDR1 is SGHTA and CDR2 is FQGTGA. CDR3 region: CASSLFSGAGGTDTQYF. Here the CDR3 DNA reads TGTGCCAGCAGTTTATTCTCCGGGGCGGGAGGCACAGATACGCAGTATTTT.

The chain uses TRBV10-3 and TRBJ1-5; no clear D. Looked up from germline, CDR1 is ENHRY and CDR2 is SYGVKD. The CDR3 extends over 15 amino acids. Trimming removed 6 bases from V and 0 bases from J, with 12 bases in between. This CDR3 is CAIRPDGPSNQPQHF. The CDR3 DNA is TGTGCCATCAGACCCGACGGACCTAGCAATCAGCCCCAGCATTTT.

This clonotype was observed many times. V gene TRBV5-1 combines with J gene TRBJ1-4; D may be TRBD1 (5 bases). The germline V and J ends were trimmed by 1 base and 8 bases, with 15 bases remaining between them. Germline CDR1 and CDR2: SGHRS and YFSETQ. The CDR3 extends over 15 amino acids. The CDR3 is CASSLRGREGEKLFF. For the CDR3, the DNA is TGCGCCAGCAGCTTGAGAGGCAGGGAGGGCGAAAAACTGTTTTTT.

This clonotype was seen only a few times. The chain combines TRBV3-1 with TRBJ2-5; D ambiguous. Germline V gives CDR1 LGHDT, CDR2 YNNKEL (reference sequence). Trimming left V 4 bases short and J 1 base short, with 13 bases between. The CDR3 is 15 residues long. CDR3 residues: CASSRHWVGQETQYF. Written as DNA, the CDR3 is TGTGCCAGCAGCCGACACTGGGTCGGCCAAGAGACCCAGTACTTC.

The table lists this clonotype with a few counts. This chain joins TRBV5-1 and TRBJ2-3, with D perhaps TRBD2 (7 bases). V lost 1 base and J 3 bases, leaving 12 bases between the germline ends. This CDR3 comprises 15 residues. The germline CDR1 and CDR2 sequences are SGHRS and YFSETQ. The CDR3 coding sequence is TGCGCCAGCAGCTTGTCGGGGGGCGGGACAGATACGCAGTATTTT. It specifies CASSLSGGGTDTQYF. Based on the CDR3 plus reference TRBV5-1 and TRBJ2-3, the full variable domain is KAGVTQTPRYLIKTRGQQVTLSCSPISGHRSVSWYQQTPGQGLQFLFEYFSETQRNKGNFPGRFSGRQFSNSRSEMNVSTLELGDSALYLCASSLSGGGTDTQYFGPGTRLTVL.

Ten or more counts support this clonotype. The gene calls are TRBV7-2 and TRBJ1-2, with D maybe TRBD1 (5 bases). Germline lookup yields CDR1 SGHTA and CDR2 FQGNSA. Trimming shortened V by 5 bases and J by 2 bases, and 12 bases separated the two germline ends. This CDR3 spans 14 amino acids. The CDR3 region has the DNA TGTGCCAGCAGCCCAGGGCAGTTAAACTATGGCTACACCTTC. Residues: CASSPGQLNYGYTF.

This clonotype was found many times. The chain has TRBV28 and TRBJ2-1; 7 bases align to TRBD1. The CDR3 has 16 amino acids. The trim removed 1 base at V and 5 bases at J, leaving 8 bases unmatched. CDR1 MDHEN and CDR2 SYDVKM come from the germline V gene. CDR3 in DNA: TGTGCCAGCAGTTTATTCCTGACAGGGATCGACAATGAGCAGTTCTTC. This codes for CASSLFLTGIDNEQFF.

The chain uses TRBV29-1 and TRBJ1-1; D unresolved. The CDR3 has 13 amino acids. CDR1 is SQVTM, CDR2 ANQGSEA, per germline. V lost 5 bases to trimming and J lost 2 bases, with 12 bases between them. CDR3 nucleotide sequence: TGCAGCGTTCTGGGAAAAACAAACACTGAAGCTTTCTTT. This translates into CSVLGKTNTEAFF.

This chain links TRBV5-1 with TRBJ2-3; D possibly corresponds to TRBD1 (5 bases). Germline CDR1 and CDR2: SGHRS and YFSETQ. This CDR3 spans 16 amino acids. Deletions cut 0 bases from V and 2 bases from J, with 13 bases between. In DNA, the CDR3 is TGCGCCAGCAGCTTGGAACGACAGCTTAACACAGATACGCAGTATTTT. Encoded protein: CASSLERQLNTDTQYF.